The sequence of this TCR beta chain was determined in a study of shared clonotypes between healthy human individuals. Study overall: Donors had three CD4 naive, three CD4 memory, two CD8 naive and one CD8 memory plate apiece. Study-level findings and limits: The genetic and exposure-history diversity represented was limited by few donors.

This was a deep-level run. TCRdb's table, derived via immunoSEQ multiplex PCR, lists solely in-frame clones and lacks some. Of roughly 1.5 million clones in the sample, approximately 98% were seen once. Germline V lookup: CDR1 MDHEN, CDR2 SYDVKM. V was trimmed by 1 base and J by 6 bases, leaving 4 bases between them. The CDR3 is made up of 12 amino acids. This clone was counted a few times. Its cognate antigen is unknown. The same CDR3 arises from other DNA sequences in this sample as well. The origin of this receptor is a man aged 30-40 years in good health. This chain uses TRBV28 with TRBJ1-5; D is uncertain. Material for sequencing was naive CD4+ T cells sorted from blood. Subset: CD45RA+ positively selected. CDR3 sequence (DNA): TGTGCCAGCAGTTTATCTGGTCAGCCCCAGCATTTT. Protein sequence: CASSLSGQPQHF.